The 14 T cell receptor beta chains reported below all come from one sample, sequenced in a study of shared clonotypes between healthy human individuals. The method was immunoSEQ multiplex PCR; TCRdb's version includes in-frame clones alone and lacks a portion of them. The sample yields just under 350,000 clones, 73% seen once. The material sequenced was memory CD4+ T cells sorted from blood. As for subset: CD45RA-negative fraction. The receptors stem from a man younger than 40 in good health.

This chain connects TRBV29-1 to TRBJ2-7; unclear D gene. The CDR3 covers 12 residues. Trimming removed 4 bases at V and 6 bases at J, with 13 bases between. Per the germline V gene, CDR1 is SQVTM and CDR2 is ANQGSEA. The CDR3 bases are TGCAGCGTTGGGGAATATAACGGCGAGCAGTACTTC. This sequence encodes CSVGEYNGEQYF.

The rearrangement links TRBV28 to TRBJ2-3; perhaps TRBD1 as D (6 bases). CDR1 is MDHEN and CDR2 is SYDVKM in the germline V gene. The V end was cut by 6 bases, the J end by 6 bases, with 25 bases between. This CDR3 comprises 17 residues. In DNA form, the CDR3 reads TGTGCCAGCAGCGTCAGGAAACAGGGAAATCGAGCGGATACGCAGTATTTT. Protein product: CASSVRKQGNRADTQYF.

The V gene is TRBV5-1, the J gene TRBJ2-1, with D maybe TRBD2 (5 bases). The CDR3 length is 15 residues. With 0 bases removed from V and 4 bases from J, the gap between germline ends came to 11 bases. Germline CDR1 and CDR2: SGHRS and YFSETQ. DNA of the CDR3: TGCGCCAGCAGCTTGGCCGGGGAGTCGTACAATGAGCAGTTCTTC. This gives the protein CASSLAGESYNEQFF.

This clone was counted a single time. The chain combines TRBV2 with TRBJ1-2; possibly TRBD1 for D (6 bases). Germline CDR1 SNHLY, CDR2 FYNNEI. This CDR3 region has 15 residues. V lost 6 bases and J 0 bases, leaving 14 bases between the germline ends. CDR3 nucleotides: TGTGCCAGCAGCCTACAGGGAAGGCCTAACTATGGCTACACCTTC. Protein sequence: CASSLQGRPNYGYTF.

The rearrangement links TRBV6-6 to TRBJ2-5; D gene uncertain. The CDR3 has 15 residues. Per the germline V gene, CDR1 is MNHNY and CDR2 is SVGAGI (reference sequence). Trimming left V 2 bases short and J 5 bases short, with 15 bases between. The CDR3 reads CASSYSQPSAETQYF. CDR3 nucleotides: TGTGCCAGCAGTTACAGTCAGCCCTCAGCGGAGACCCAGTACTTC.

The rearrangement joins TRBV7-8 to TRBJ2-5, with 9 bases identical to TRBD1. Germline V gives CDR1 SGHVS, CDR2 FQNEAQ. The length of the CDR3 is 16 residues. V shed 3 bases, J shed 5 bases, and the junction held 10 bases outside the gene matches. The CDR3 DNA sequence: TGTGCCAGCAGCTTGGGGGGACAGGGCCGTAGGGAGACCCAGTACTTC. Protein sequence: CASSLGGQGRRETQYF.

The chain uses TRBV10-2 and TRBJ2-7, with a tentative D call TRBD1 (6 bases). This CDR3 has 17 amino acids. Germline assignment: CDR1 WSHSY and CDR2 SAAADI. The V end lost 6 bases, the J end lost 7 bases, and 28 bases lay between the germline ends. This chain's CDR3 is CASSERDGTQSSREQYF. In DNA, the CDR3 is TGCGCCAGCAGCGAACGAGACGGGACACAATCATCTAGGGAGCAGTACTTC.

This clone was seen a few times. The genes are TRBV2 and TRBJ2-1; D gene uncertain. There are 11 residues in the CDR3. V lost 6 bases and J lost 11, with 11 bases in between. CDR1 and CDR2 from the germline V gene are SNHLY and FYNNEI. The CDR3 is CASSDQLKQFF. CDR3 coding DNA: TGTGCCAGCAGCGACCAACTGAAGCAGTTCTTC.

The CDR3 nucleotides are TGTGCCAGCAGTGATATTCGGGGAGGCGAGCAGTACTTC. It yields the protein CASSDIRGGEQYF. The chain has TRBV2 and TRBJ2-7, with D possibly TRBD2 on 6 matching bases. The length of the CDR3 is 13 residues. The germline V and J ends were trimmed by 3 bases and 6 bases, with 12 bases remaining between them. Looked up from germline, CDR1 is SNHLY and CDR2 is FYNNEI.

The genes are TRBV21-1 and TRBJ2-3. TRBV21-1 is shown as a pseudogene. The CDR3 contains 16 residues. CDR3 DNA sequence: TGTGCCAGCAGCATAGGCCGGAAGGATAGCACAGATACGCAGTATTTT. It codes for CASSIGRKDSTDTQYF.

This chain uses TRBV5-4 with TRBJ2-1, with TRBD1 identical over 8 bases. Germline-derived CDR1 and CDR2 are SGHNT and YYREEE (reference sequence). The CDR3 spans 15 residues. V dropped 4 bases and J dropped 4; count of bases not matched to a gene: 7. The DNA for the CDR3 is TGTGCCAGCAGCGTGGGATACAGGGGGTACAATGAGCAGTTCTTC. The encoded protein is CASSVGYRGYNEQFF.

This sequence joins TRBV7-2 and TRBJ2-3; D gene uncertain. V lost 3 bases to trimming and J lost 6 bases, with 13 bases between them. Germline values: CDR1 SGHTA, CDR2 FQGNSA. This CDR3 region has 14 residues. CDR3 in DNA: TGTGCCAGCAGCTTCCCTTCTCGGGCGGATACGCAGTATTTT. This translates into CASSFPSRADTQYF.

The rearrangement joins TRBV7-8 to TRBJ1-3, with unresolved D. V dropped 1 base and J dropped 4 bases, with 8 bases sitting between them. The CDR3 has 14 residues. Per germline, CDR1 SGHVS and CDR2 FQNEAQ. CDR3 DNA sequence: TGTGCCAGCAGCTTAGGCGGTACCGGAAACACCATATATTTT. It codes for CASSLGGTGNTIYF.

The rearrangement joins TRBV10-3 to TRBJ1-2, with D perhaps TRBD1 (6 bases). This CDR3 comprises 14 residues. The germline V gene has CDR1 ENHRY and CDR2 SYGVKD. Trimming cost V 4 bases and J 3 bases, with 12 bases left between them. The CDR3 DNA follows: TGTGCCATCAGTGCGCCTGGACAGCACTATGGCTACACCTTC. Its protein product is CAISAPGQHYGYTF.